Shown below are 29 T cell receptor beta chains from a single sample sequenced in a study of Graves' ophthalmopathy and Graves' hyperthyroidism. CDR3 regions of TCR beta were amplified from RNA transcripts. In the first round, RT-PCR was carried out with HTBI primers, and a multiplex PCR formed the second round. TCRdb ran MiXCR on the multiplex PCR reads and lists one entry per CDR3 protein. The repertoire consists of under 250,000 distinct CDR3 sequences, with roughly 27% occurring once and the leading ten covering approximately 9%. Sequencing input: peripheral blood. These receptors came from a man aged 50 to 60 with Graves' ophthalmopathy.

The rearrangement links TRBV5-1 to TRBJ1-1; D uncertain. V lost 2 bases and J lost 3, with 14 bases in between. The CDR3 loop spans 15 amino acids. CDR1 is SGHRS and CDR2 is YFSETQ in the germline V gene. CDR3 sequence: CASSFYLEGDTEAFF. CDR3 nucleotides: TGCGCCAGCAGCTTCTACTTAGAAGGAGACACTGAAGCTTTCTTT.

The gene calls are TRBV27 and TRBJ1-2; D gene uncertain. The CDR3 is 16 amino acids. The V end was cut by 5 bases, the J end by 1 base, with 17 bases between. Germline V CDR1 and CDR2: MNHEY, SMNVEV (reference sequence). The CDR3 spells CASSPHLGGFNYGYTF. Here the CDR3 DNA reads TGTGCCAGCAGTCCCCACCTCGGAGGGTTTAACTATGGCTACACCTTC.

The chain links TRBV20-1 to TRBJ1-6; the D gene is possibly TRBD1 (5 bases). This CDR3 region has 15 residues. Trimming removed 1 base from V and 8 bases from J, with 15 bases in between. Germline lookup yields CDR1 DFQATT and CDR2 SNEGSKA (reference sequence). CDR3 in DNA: TGCAGTGCTAGAGGAGCAACTCAGGGTTATTCACCCCTCCACTTT. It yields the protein CSARGATQGYSPLHF.

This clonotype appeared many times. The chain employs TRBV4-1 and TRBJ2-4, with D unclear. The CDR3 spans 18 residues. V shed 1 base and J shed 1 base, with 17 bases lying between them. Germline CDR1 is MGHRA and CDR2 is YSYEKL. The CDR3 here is CASSQALQTTLAKNIQYF. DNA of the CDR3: TGCGCCAGCAGCCAAGCGTTACAGACGACTTTGGCCAAAAACATTCAGTACTTC.

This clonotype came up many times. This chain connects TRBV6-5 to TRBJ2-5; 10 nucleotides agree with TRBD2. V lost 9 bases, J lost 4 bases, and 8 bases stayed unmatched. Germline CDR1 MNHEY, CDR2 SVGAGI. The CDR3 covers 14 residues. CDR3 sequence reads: CASRLAGVGETQYF. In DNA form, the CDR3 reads TGTGCCAGTCGTCTAGCGGGGGTGGGAGAGACCCAGTACTTC.

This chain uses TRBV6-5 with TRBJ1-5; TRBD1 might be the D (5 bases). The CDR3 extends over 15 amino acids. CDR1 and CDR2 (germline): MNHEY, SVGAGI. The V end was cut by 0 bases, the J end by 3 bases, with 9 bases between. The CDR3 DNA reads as TGTGCCAGCAGTTACTCGTGGGGGGTCAATCAGCCCCAGCATTTT. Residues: CASSYSWGVNQPQHF.

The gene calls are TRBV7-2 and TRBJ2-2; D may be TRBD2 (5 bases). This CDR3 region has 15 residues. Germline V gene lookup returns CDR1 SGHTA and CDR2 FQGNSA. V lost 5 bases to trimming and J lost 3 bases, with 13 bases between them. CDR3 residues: CASSLMRAHTGELFF. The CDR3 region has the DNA TGTGCCAGCAGCCTGATGCGGGCACACACCGGGGAGCTGTTTTTT.

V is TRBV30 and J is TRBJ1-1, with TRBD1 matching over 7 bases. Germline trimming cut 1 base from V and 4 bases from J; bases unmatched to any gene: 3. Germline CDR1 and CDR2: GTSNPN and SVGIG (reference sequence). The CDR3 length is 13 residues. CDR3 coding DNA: TGTGCCTGGAGTGCAGGGGGTAGCACTGAAGCTTTCTTT. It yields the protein CAWSAGGSTEAFF.

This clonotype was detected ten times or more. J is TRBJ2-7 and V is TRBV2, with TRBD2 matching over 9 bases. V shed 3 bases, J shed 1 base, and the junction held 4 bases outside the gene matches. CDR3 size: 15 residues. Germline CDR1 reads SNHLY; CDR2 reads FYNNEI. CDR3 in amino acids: CASSDASGASYEQYF. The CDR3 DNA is TGTGCCAGCAGTGATGCTAGCGGGGCTTCCTACGAGCAGTACTTC.

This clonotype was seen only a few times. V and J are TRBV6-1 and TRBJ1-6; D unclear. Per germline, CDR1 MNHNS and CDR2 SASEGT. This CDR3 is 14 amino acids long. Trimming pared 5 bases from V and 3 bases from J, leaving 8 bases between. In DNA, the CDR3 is TGTGCCAGCAGTACAGAGTTCTATAATTCACCCCTCCACTTT. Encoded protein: CASSTEFYNSPLHF.

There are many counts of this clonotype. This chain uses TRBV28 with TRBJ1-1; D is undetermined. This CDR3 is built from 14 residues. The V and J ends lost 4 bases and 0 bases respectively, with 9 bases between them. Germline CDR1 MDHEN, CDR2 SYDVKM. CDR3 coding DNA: TGTGCCAGCAGTTACCCGACTTTGAACACTGAAGCTTTCTTT. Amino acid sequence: CASSYPTLNTEAFF.

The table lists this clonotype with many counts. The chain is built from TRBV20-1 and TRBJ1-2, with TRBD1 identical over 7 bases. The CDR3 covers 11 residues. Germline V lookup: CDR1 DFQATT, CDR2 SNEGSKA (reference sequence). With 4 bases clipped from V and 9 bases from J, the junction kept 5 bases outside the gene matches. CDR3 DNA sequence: TGCAGTGCTATCGACAGGGCTAGCTACACCTTC. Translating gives CSAIDRASYTF.

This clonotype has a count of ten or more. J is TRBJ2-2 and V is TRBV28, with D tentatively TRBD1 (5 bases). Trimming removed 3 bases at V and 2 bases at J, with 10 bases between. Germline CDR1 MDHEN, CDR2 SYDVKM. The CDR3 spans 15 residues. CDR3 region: CASSFATANTGELFF. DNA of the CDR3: TGTGCCAGCAGTTTCGCGACAGCTAACACCGGGGAGCTGTTTTTT.

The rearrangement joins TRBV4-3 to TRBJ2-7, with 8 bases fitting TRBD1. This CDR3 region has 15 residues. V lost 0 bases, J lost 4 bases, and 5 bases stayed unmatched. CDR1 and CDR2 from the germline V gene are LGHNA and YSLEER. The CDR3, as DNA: TGCGCCAGCAGCCAAGATAGGACAGGGCCATACGAGCAGTACTTC. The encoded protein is CASSQDRTGPYEQYF.

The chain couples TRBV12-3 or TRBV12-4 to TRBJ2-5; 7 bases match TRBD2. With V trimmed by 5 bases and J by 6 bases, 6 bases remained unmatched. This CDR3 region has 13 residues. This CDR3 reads CASSRLASKTQYF. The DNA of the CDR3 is TGTGCCAGCAGTAGACTAGCTTCCAAGACCCAGTACTTC.

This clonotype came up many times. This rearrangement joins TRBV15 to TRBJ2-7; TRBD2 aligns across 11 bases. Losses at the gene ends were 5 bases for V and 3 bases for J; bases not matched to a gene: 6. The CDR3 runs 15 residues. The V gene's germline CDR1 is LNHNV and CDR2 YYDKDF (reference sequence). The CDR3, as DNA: TGTGCCACCAGCCAAGAGGGACTAGCGGACTACGAGCAGTACTTC. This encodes CATSQEGLADYEQYF.

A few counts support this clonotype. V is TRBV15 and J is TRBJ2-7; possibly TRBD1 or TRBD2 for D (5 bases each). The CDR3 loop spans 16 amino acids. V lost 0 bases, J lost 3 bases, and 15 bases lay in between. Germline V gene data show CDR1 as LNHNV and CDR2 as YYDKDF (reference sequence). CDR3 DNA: TGTGCCACCAGCAGAGATCTAGGGCCGAGGGGCTACGAGCAGTACTTC. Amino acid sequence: CATSRDLGPRGYEQYF. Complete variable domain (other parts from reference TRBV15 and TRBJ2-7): DAMVIQNPRYQVTQFGKPVTLSCSQTLNHNVMYWYQQKSSQAPKLLFHYYDKDFNNEADTPDNFQSRRPNTSFCFLDIRSPGLGDTAMYLCATSRDLGPRGYEQYFGPGTRLTVT.

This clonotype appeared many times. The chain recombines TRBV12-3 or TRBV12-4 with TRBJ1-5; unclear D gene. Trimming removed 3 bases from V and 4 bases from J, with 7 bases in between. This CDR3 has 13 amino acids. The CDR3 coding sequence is TGTGCCAGCAGTTTTAGTAGAAATCAGCCCCAGCATTTT. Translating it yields CASSFSRNQPQHF.

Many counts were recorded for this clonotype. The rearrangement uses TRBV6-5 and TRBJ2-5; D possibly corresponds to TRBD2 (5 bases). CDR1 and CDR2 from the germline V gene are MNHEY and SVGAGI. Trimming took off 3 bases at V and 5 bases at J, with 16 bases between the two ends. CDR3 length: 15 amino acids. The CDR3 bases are TGTGCCAGCAGTTATATTTCGGGGAATGGTGAGACCCAGTACTTC. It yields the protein CASSYISGNGETQYF.

Here the CDR3 reads CASLRDGGAKETQYF. CDR3 coding DNA: TGTGCCAGCCTGCGCGACGGGGGGGCGAAGGAGACCCAGTACTTC. The genes are TRBV6-2 or TRBV6-3 and TRBJ2-5, with 8 bases matching TRBD2. V shed 8 bases and J 5 bases; nucleotides not matched to a gene: 13. The CDR3 covers 15 residues. Germline V gene sequence: CDR1 MNHEY, CDR2 SVGEGT.

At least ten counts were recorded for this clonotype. The CDR3 nucleotides read TGTGCCAGCAGCCAAAGGGGCCGGGACAGGGGAGTTAATCAGCCCCAGCATTTT. Its protein product is CASSQRGRDRGVNQPQHF. This sequence joins TRBV3-1 and TRBJ1-5; 10 bases are shared with TRBD1. This CDR3 contains 18 residues. Trimming at V came to 2 bases and at J to 4 bases, leaving 11 bases not matched to a gene. CDR1 LGHDT and CDR2 YNNKEL come from the germline V gene (reference sequence). The full variable domain, its missing parts supplied by reference TRBV3-1 and TRBJ1-5, is DTAVSQTPKYLVTQMGNDKSIKCEQNLGHDTMYWYKQDSKKFLKIMFSYNNKELIINETVPNRFSPKSPDKAHLNLHINSLELGDSAVYFCASSQRGRDRGVNQPQHFGDGTRLSIL.

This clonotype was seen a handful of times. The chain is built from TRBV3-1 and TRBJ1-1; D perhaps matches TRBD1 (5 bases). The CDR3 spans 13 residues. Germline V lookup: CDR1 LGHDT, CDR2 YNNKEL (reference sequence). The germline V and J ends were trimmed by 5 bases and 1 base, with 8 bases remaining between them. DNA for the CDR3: TGTGCCAGCAGCGAGACAGAGAACACTGAAGCTTTCTTT. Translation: CASSETENTEAFF.

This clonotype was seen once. CDR3 coding DNA: TGTGCCAGCAGTTACTTATTGACCGCTAACGAGCAGTACTTC. This gives the protein CASSYLLTANEQYF. The chain has TRBV6-5 and TRBJ2-7; D remains ambiguous. The CDR3 has 14 amino acids. V shed 1 base and J shed 5 bases, with 12 bases lying between them. CDR1 is MNHEY, CDR2 SVGAGI, per germline.

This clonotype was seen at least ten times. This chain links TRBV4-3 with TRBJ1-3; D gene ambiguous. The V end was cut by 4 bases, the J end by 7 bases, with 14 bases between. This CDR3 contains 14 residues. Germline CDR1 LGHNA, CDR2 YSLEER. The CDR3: CASSRAGLGNTIYF. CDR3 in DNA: TGCGCCAGCAGCCGTGCGGGCCTTGGGAACACCATATATTTT.

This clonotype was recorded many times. The CDR3 is CASSTSGGVAGELFF. For the CDR3, the DNA is TGTGCCAGCAGCACCTCCGGAGGGGTGGCCGGGGAGCTGTTTTTT. The chain links TRBV7-9 to TRBJ2-2; D possibly corresponds to TRBD2 (6 bases). Trimming pared 5 bases from V and 6 bases from J, leaving 16 bases between. The length of the CDR3 is 15 residues. Germline V CDR1 and CDR2: SEHNR, FQNEAQ (reference sequence).

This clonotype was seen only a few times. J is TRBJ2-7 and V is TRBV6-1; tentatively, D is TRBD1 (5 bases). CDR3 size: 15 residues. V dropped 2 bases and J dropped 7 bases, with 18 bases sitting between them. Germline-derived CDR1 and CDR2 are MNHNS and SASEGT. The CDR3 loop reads CASSESGRAFREQYF. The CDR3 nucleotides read TGTGCCAGCAGTGAATCGGGCAGGGCCTTTAGGGAGCAGTACTTC.

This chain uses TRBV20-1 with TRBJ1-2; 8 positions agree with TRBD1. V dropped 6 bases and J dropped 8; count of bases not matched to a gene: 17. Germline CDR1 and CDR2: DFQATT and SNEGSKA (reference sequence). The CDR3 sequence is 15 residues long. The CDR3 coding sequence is TGCAGTGCCCATAAGATCGGACAGGGAGGTTACGGCTACACCTTC. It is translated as CSAHKIGQGGYGYTF.

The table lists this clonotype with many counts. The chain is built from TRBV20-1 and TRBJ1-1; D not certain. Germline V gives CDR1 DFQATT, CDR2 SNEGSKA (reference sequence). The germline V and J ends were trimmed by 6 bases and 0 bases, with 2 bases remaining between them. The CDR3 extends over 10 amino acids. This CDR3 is CSALNTEAFF. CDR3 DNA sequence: TGCAGTGCCCTGAACACTGAAGCTTTCTTT.

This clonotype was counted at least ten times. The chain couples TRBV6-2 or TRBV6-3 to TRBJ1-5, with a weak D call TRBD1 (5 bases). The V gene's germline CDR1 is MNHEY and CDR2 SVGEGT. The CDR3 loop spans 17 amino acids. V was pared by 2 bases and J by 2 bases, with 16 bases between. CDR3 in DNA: TGTGCCAGCAGTTACATTTCCGGCGGGGCTGGCAATCAGCCCCAGCATTTT. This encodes CASSYISGGAGNQPQHF.